This passage covers 2 T cell receptor beta chains from one sample sequenced in a study of radiotherapy plus CTLA-4 blockade in lung cancer. Only in-frame clones appear in the TCRdb table, and some are missing; sequencing was by immunoSEQ multiplex PCR. The table has 86,000 or so clones, 78% seen once. Sequences were derived from peripheral blood, sampled from a patient treated with radiotherapy plus ipilimumab. The receptors shown here come from a human donor with non-small cell lung cancer who had a partial response to radiotherapy plus ipilimumab. Some clones in this sample may be carry-over from other donors' samples.

This clone was recorded a few times. J is TRBJ2-1 and V is TRBV7-2; 13 bases fit TRBD2. V lost 6 bases and J lost 2; bases outside the gene matches: 7. This CDR3 has 17 amino acids. The germline V gene encodes CDR1 SGHTA and CDR2 FQGNSA. CDR3: CASRQLAGGRTYNEQFF. The CDR3 DNA is TGTGCCAGCAGACAACTAGCGGGGGGGAGGACCTACAATGAGCAGTTCTTC.

The chain couples TRBV28 to TRBJ1-4, with a tentative D call TRBD1 (6 bases). Trimming cost V 5 bases and J 5 bases, with 9 bases left between them. CDR1 is MDHEN and CDR2 is SYDVKM in the germline V gene. This CDR3 region has 13 residues. The CDR3 sequence: CASSPQGNEKLFF. DNA for the CDR3: TGTGCCAGCAGTCCCCAGGGGAATGAAAAACTGTTTTTT. Full variable domain (rest looked up from reference TRBV28 and TRBJ1-4): DVKVTQSSRYLVKRTGEKVFLECVQDMDHENMFWYRQDPGLGLRLIYFSYDVKMKEKGDIPEGYSVSREKKERFSLILESASTNQTSMYLCASSPQGNEKLFFGSGTQLSVL.